Below, 20 T cell receptor beta chains from the same sample are listed, as sequenced in a study of CD8+CD57+ T cells in acquired aplastic anemia. Genomic DNA constituted the template upon which TCR beta VDJ and CDR3 profiling was performed. Using its own MiXCR run on the reads, TCRdb lists one record per CDR3 protein. Here the sample spans approximately 380,000 distinct CDR3 sequences, around 72% being singletons. The sequencing input was sorted CD4+, CD8+, or CD8+CD57+ T cells (not recorded which) from PBMCs. These receptors all stem from a human donor in good health, serving as a control.

This clonotype was detected ten times or more. The J gene is TRBJ1-5, the V gene TRBV6-1; D call uncertain. The CDR3 has 15 residues. V lost 2 bases and J lost 0, with 8 bases in between. CDR1 and CDR2 (germline): MNHNS, SASEGT. This chain's CDR3 is CASSENWGSNQPQHF. CDR3 DNA sequence: TGTGCCAGCAGTGAAAATTGGGGTAGCAATCAGCCCCAGCATTTT.

This clonotype was observed a few times. The rearrangement joins TRBV7-8 to TRBJ1-2; D ambiguous. The CDR3 has 11 amino acids. Germline V gives CDR1 SGHVS, CDR2 FQNEAQ. V lost 6 bases and J lost 10, with 12 bases in between. This CDR3 is CASSAQLNYTF. The CDR3 DNA follows: TGTGCCAGCAGTGCACAGTTAAACTACACCTTC.

V and J are TRBV5-4 and TRBJ1-2; D is ambiguous. Germline CDR1 is SGHNT and CDR2 is YYREEE (reference sequence). The CDR3 consists of 13 residues. Trimming took 0 bases from V and 3 from J, leaving 6 bases between them. The CDR3 nucleotides read TGTGCCAGCAGCTTGGATCCCCACTATGGCTACACCTTC. Translating gives CASSLDPHYGYTF.

This chain uses TRBV7-2 with TRBJ2-3; 7 nucleotides match TRBD1. This CDR3 has 14 residues. V lost 3 bases, J lost 8 bases, and 8 bases stayed unmatched. Per germline, CDR1 SGHTA and CDR2 FQGNSA. The CDR3 reads CASSFRTGKTTQYF. Written as DNA, the CDR3 is TGTGCCAGCAGCTTTAGGACAGGAAAAACTACGCAGTATTTT.

Points on this clonotype: The germline gene is not matched at one end of the junction; a read error may be the cause. The chain is built from TRBV20-1 and TRBJ1-3; perhaps TRBD1 as D (5 bases). The CDR3 sequence is 13 residues long. Germline loops: CDR1 DFQATT, CDR2 SNEGSKA (reference sequence). The CDR3 DNA reads TGCAGCGCTAGAAGGCGTCTAGGAGGGGCCATATATTTT. Its protein product is CSARRRLGGAIYF.

This rearrangement joins TRBV29-1 to TRBJ2-3; TRBD1 is a possible D gene (5 bases). The CDR3 consists of 14 residues. Trimming pared 5 bases from V and 1 base from J, leaving 13 bases between. Germline V gene sequence: CDR1 SQVTM, CDR2 ANQGSEA. The CDR3 coding sequence is TGCAGCGTTAGGGGTGTAGGGGGCACAGATACGCAGTATTTT. Translated, it gives CSVRGVGGTDTQYF.

By its share, this clonotype is medium-sized. The genes are TRBV19 and TRBJ1-1; tentatively, D is TRBD1 (5 bases). This CDR3 region has 13 residues. Trimming stripped 9 bases from V and 2 bases from J, with 13 bases between. Germline CDR1 LNHDA, CDR2 SQIVND (reference sequence). CDR3 in amino acids: CASSLTGNTEAFF. CDR3 coding DNA: TGTGCCAGCAGCTTAACAGGAAACACTGAAGCTTTCTTT.

This clonotype was found a few times. The chain carries TRBV29-1 and TRBJ2-5; 9 nucleotides agree with TRBD1. The CDR3 covers 13 residues. The germline V gene has CDR1 SQVTM and CDR2 ANQGSEA. Unmatched junction bases numbered 5, after V lost 4 bases and J lost 5 bases. The CDR3 DNA sequence: TGCAGCGTTGCACAGGGGGCGCGGGAGACCCAGTACTTC. Protein sequence: CSVAQGARETQYF. Filled out from reference TRBV29-1 and TRBJ2-5, the complete variable domain reads SAVISQKPSRDICQRGTSLTIQCQVDSQVTMMFWYRQQPGQSLTLIATANQGSEATYESGFVIDKFPISRPNLTFSTLTVSNMSPEDSSIYLCSVAQGARETQYFGPGTRLLVL.

This clonotype was counted many times. The chain uses TRBV2 and TRBJ2-1; weak D call: TRBD1 (6 bases). The CDR3 extends over 14 amino acids. Trimming left V 2 bases short and J 6 bases short, with 11 bases between. The germline V gene has CDR1 SNHLY and CDR2 FYNNEI. CDR3 sequence (DNA): TGTGCCAGCAGTGAAACAGGGTTTAGCAATGAGCAGTTCTTC. It specifies CASSETGFSNEQFF.

This chain joins TRBV14 and TRBJ1-2, with a tentative D call TRBD1 (5 bases). CDR1 is SGHDN, CDR2 FVKESK, per germline. This CDR3 comprises 13 residues. The germline V and J ends were trimmed by 6 bases and 4 bases, with 12 bases remaining between them. CDR3 nucleotides: TGTGCCAGCAGTATATACGACAGCTATGGCTACACCTTC. The encoded protein is CASSIYDSYGYTF.

Concerning this clonotype itself: The limits of the CDR3 on the DNA are not certain, so only TCRdb's listed CDR3 is given. This chain connects TRBV7-3 to TRBJ2-3; TRBD1, the table's D call, was not compared with the DNA. With termini counted, the CDR3 has 13 amino acids. Germline CDR1 reads SGHTA; CDR2 reads FQGTGA. The CDR3 here is CASSFGPGAGELF.

At least ten counts were recorded for this clonotype. V and J are TRBV9 and TRBJ2-3; D might be TRBD2 (5 bases). V lost 4 bases to trimming and J lost 10 bases, with 13 bases between them. This CDR3 region has 12 residues. Looked up from germline, CDR1 is SGDLS and CDR2 is YYNGEE. The chain's CDR3 is CASSPPAGAQYF. The CDR3 bases are TGTGCCAGCAGCCCCCCGGCGGGTGCGCAGTATTTT.

Regarding this clonotype: Likely a read error: the CDR3 ends without its conserved phenylalanine or tryptophan. The limits of the CDR3 on the DNA are not certain, so only TCRdb's listed CDR3 is given. This chain connects TRBV7-6 to TRBJ1-5; TRBD1 was called by the table and not checked on the DNA. The V gene's germline CDR1 is SGHVS and CDR2 FNYEAQ. The CDR3 spans 12 amino acids, including both terminal residues. The CDR3 is CASSLPGGPKHI.

This clonotype came up many times. In nucleotides, the CDR3 is TGCAGTGCTAGAGATCCAAGGGGGACGGGCACTGAAGCTTTCTTT. This sequence encodes CSARDPRGTGTEAFF. The rearrangement links TRBV20-1 to TRBJ1-1; D is perhaps TRBD1 (6 bases). CDR3 length: 15 amino acids. CDR1 is DFQATT, CDR2 SNEGSKA, per germline (reference sequence). Trimming pared 0 bases from V and 4 bases from J, leaving 15 bases between.

As regards this clonotype: No conserved phenylalanine or tryptophan ends this CDR3, so it is likely a read error. The chain recombines TRBV10-3 with TRBJ2-7, with D maybe TRBD2 (6 bases). V lost 6 bases and J 10 bases, leaving 22 bases between the germline ends. Germline loops: CDR1 ENHRY, CDR2 SYGVKD. The CDR3 sequence is 14 residues long. DNA for the CDR3: TGTGCCATCAGCCGGGGCGGGGTGCCCGACCACCAGTACTTG. This translates into CAISRGGVPDHQYL.

This clonotype was seen at least ten times. The CDR3 DNA sequence: TGTGCCAGCAGTTTAACCCGGCTTAATGAAAAACTGTTTTTT. It is translated as CASSLTRLNEKLFF. The rearrangement links TRBV12-3 or TRBV12-4 to TRBJ1-4; no reliable D call. The CDR3 runs to 14 residues. V dropped 2 bases and J dropped 4 bases, with 8 bases sitting between them.

This chain uses TRBV25-1 with TRBJ2-1; TRBD1 might be the D (6 bases). This CDR3 is 15 amino acids long. The germline gives CDR1 MGHDK, CDR2 SYGVNS. V was shortened by 10 bases and J by 3 bases, with 19 bases between the two germline ends. CDR3 region: CATREKRQDYNEQFF. The CDR3 DNA follows: TGTGCCACCAGGGAGAAGCGACAGGACTACAATGAGCAGTTCTTC.

This rearrangement joins TRBV12-3 or TRBV12-4 to TRBJ2-7; 10 nucleotides agree with TRBD1. This CDR3 region has 15 residues. Trimming removed 6 bases from V and 3 bases from J; junction bases left unmatched: 8. CDR3 nucleotides: TGTGCCAGCAGCCTCGGGACAGGGGTCTACTACGAGCAGTACTTC. It yields the protein CASSLGTGVYYEQYF.

This clonotype has only a few counts. The chain employs TRBV15 and TRBJ2-6; D is perhaps TRBD2 (5 bases). Per the germline V gene, CDR1 is LNHNV and CDR2 is YYDKDF (reference sequence). V lost 4 bases, J lost 2 bases, and 9 bases lay in between. This CDR3 spans 15 amino acids. CDR3 sequence (DNA): TGTGCCACCAGCACTCGGGGTACTGGGGCCAACGTCCTGACTTTC. Amino acids: CATSTRGTGANVLTF.

Concerning this clonotype itself: One end of the junction fails to match germline, which may point to a read error. This chain links TRBV7-2 with TRBJ1-2; 9 bases agree with TRBD1. The CDR3 has 14 amino acids. CDR1 is SGHTA, CDR2 FQGNSA, per germline. The chain's CDR3 is CASSLAGTGTDTQF. The CDR3 region has the DNA TGTGCCAGCAGCTTAGCTGGGACAGGGACAGATACGCAGTTC.